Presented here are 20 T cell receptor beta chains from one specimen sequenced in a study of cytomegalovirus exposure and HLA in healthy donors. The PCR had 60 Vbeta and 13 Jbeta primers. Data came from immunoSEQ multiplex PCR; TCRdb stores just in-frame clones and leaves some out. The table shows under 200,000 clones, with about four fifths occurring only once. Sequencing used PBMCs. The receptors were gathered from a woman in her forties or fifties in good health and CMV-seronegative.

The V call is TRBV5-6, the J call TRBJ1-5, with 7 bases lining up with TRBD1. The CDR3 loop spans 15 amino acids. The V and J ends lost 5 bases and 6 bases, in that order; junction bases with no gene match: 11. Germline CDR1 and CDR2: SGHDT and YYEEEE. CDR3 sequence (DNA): TGTGCCAGCAGTTCACAGGGGAGTGGGATTCAGCCCCAGCATTTT. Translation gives CASSSQGSGIQPQHF.

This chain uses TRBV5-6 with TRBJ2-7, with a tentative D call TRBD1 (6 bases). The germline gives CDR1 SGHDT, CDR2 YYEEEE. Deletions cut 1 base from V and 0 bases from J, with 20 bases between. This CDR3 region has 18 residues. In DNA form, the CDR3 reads TGTGCCAGCAGCTTGTCCGGGCGAGGGGGAGCCAGCTCCTACGAGCAGTACTTC. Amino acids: CASSLSGRGGASSYEQYF. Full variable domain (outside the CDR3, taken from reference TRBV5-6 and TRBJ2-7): DAGVTQSPTHLIKTRGQQVTLRCSPKSGHDTVSWYQQALGQGPQFIFQYYEEEERQRGNFPDRFSGHQFPNYSSELNVNALLLGDSALYLCASSLSGRGGASSYEQYFGPGTRLTVT.

The CDR3 region is CASSPKQYNEQFF. In DNA, the CDR3 is TGTGCCAGCAGCCCCAAACAGTACAATGAGCAGTTCTTC. The chain employs TRBV7-3 and TRBJ2-1; D is uncertain. Per the germline V gene, CDR1 is SGHTA and CDR2 is FQGTGA. V lost 5 bases and J 4 bases, leaving 9 bases between the germline ends. This CDR3 has 13 amino acids.

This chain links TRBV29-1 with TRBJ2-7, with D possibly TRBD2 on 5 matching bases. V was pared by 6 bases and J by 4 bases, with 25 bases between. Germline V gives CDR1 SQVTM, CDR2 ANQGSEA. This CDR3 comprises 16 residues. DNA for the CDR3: TGCAGCGTCGCTGGGCCAGCGGAAAGGAAACTTTACGAGCAGTACTTC. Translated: CSVAGPAERKLYEQYF.

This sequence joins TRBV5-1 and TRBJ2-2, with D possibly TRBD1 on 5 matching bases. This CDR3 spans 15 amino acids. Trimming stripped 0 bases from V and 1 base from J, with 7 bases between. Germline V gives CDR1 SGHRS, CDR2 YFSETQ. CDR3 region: CASSLAGQNTGELFF. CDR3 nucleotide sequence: TGCGCCAGCAGCTTGGCCGGACAGAACACCGGGGAGCTGTTTTTT.

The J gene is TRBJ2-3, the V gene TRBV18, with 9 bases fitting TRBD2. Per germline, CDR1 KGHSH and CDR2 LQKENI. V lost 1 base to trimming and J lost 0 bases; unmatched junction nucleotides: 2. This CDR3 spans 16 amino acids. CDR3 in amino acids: CASSPLTSGSTDTQYF. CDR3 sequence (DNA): TGTGCCAGCTCACCACTTACTAGCGGGAGCACAGATACGCAGTATTTT.

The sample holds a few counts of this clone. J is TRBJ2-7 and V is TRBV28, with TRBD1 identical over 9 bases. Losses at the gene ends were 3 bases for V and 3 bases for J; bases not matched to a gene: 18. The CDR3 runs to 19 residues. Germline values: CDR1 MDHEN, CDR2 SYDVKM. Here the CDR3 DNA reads TGTGCCAGCAGTTTGGGCGGGACAGGGTTTGGGGGGGGCGGCTACGAGCAGTACTTC. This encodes CASSLGGTGFGGGGYEQYF.

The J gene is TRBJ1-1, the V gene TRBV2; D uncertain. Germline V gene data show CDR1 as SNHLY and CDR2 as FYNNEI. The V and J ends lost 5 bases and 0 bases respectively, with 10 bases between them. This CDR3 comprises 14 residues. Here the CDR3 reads CASSRNSLNTEAFF. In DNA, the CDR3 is TGTGCCAGCAGTCGGAACAGTTTGAACACTGAAGCTTTCTTT.

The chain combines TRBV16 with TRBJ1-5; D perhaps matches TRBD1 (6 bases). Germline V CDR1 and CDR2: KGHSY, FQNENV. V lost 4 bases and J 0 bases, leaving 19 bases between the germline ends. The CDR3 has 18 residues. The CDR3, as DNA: TGTGCCAGCAGCCCCTTCCCACCAGGGGTAGGTAGCAATCAGCCCCAGCATTTT. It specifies CASSPFPPGVGSNQPQHF.

The CDR3 reads CASSHTGSDEKLFF. CDR3 in DNA: TGTGCCAGTAGCCATACAGGGAGCGATGAAAAACTGTTTTTT. The V call is TRBV19, the J call TRBJ1-4; tentatively, D is TRBD1 (6 bases). The CDR3 has 14 residues. Germline V gene lookup returns CDR1 LNHDA and CDR2 SQIVND (reference sequence). Between the trimmed V and J ends, which lost 6 bases and 6 bases, there was a span of 14 bases.

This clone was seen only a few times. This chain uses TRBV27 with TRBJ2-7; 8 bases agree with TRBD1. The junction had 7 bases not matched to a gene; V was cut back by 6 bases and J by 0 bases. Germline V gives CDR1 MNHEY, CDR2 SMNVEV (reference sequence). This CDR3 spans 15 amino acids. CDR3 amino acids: CASRPGDRSSYEQYF. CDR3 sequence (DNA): TGTGCCAGCAGACCTGGGGACAGGAGCTCCTACGAGCAGTACTTC.

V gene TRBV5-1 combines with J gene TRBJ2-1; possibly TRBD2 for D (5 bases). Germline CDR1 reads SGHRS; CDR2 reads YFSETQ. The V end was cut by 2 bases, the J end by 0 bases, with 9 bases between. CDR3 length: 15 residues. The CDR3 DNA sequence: TGCGCCAGCAGCTTTGAAGCGGACTCCTACAATGAGCAGTTCTTC. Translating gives CASSFEADSYNEQFF. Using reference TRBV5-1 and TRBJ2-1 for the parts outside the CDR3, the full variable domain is KAGVTQTPRYLIKTRGQQVTLSCSPISGHRSVSWYQQTPGQGLQFLFEYFSETQRNKGNFPGRFSGRQFSNSRSEMNVSTLELGDSALYLCASSFEADSYNEQFFGPGTRLTVL.

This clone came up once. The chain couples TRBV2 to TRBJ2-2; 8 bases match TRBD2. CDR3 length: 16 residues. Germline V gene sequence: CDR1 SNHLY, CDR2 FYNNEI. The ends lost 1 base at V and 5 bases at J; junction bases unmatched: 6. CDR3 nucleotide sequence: TGTGCCAGCAGTGAAGTGGCGGGGGGCGCGACCGGGGAGCTGTTTTTT. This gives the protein CASSEVAGGATGELFF.

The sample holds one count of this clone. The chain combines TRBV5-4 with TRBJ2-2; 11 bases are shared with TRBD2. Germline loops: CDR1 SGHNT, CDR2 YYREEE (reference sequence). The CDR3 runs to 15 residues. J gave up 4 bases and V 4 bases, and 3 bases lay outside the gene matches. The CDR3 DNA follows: TGTGCCAGCAGCCTTAGCGGGAGGGGCACCGGGGAGCTGTTTTTT. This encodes CASSLSGRGTGELFF.

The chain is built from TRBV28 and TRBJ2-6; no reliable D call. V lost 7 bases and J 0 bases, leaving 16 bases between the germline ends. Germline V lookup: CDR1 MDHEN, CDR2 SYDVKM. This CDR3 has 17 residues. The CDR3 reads CASTPTSSSSGANVLTF. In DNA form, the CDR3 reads TGTGCCAGCACCCCGACTTCTTCTAGCTCTGGGGCCAACGTCCTGACTTTC.

This chain's CDR3 is CASSLSRGSYEQYF. CDR3 nucleotides: TGTGCCAGCAGCTTAAGCAGGGGCTCCTACGAGCAGTACTTC. This sequence joins TRBV7-6 and TRBJ2-7; perhaps TRBD1 as D (6 bases). The germline gives CDR1 SGHVS, CDR2 FNYEAQ. The CDR3 has 14 residues. Trimming took 2 bases from V and 0 from J, leaving 8 bases between them.

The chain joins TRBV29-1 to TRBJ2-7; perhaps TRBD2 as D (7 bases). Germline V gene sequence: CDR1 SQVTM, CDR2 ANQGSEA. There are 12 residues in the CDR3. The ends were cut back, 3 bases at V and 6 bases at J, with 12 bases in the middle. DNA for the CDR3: TGCAGCGTTGACAGGGGAGGGCGCGAGCAGTACTTC. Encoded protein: CSVDRGGREQYF.

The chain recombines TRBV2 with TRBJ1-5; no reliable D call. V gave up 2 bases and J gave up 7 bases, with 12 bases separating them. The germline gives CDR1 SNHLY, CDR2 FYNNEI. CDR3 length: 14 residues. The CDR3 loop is CASSESGQLQPQHF. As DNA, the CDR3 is TGTGCCAGCAGTGAATCGGGTCAGTTACAGCCCCAGCATTTT. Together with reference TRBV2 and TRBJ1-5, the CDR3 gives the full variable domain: EPEVTQTPSHQVTQMGQEVILRCVPISNHLYFYWYRQILGQKVEFLVSFYNNEISEKSEIFDDQFSVERPDGSNFTLKIRSTKLEDSAMYFCASSESGQLQPQHFGDGTRLSIL.

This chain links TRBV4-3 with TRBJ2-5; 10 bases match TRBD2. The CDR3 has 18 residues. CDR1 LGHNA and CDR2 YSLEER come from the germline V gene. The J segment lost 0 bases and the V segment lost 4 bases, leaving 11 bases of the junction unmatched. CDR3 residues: CASSRRGQGLAYQETQYF. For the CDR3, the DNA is TGCGCCAGCAGCCGTCGAGGCCAGGGACTAGCGTACCAAGAGACCCAGTACTTC.

In nucleotides, the CDR3 is TGTGCCAGCAGCTTAGGGGGCGACGTCTCTGGCTACACCTTC. Encoded protein: CASSLGGDVSGYTF. The chain uses TRBV7-3 and TRBJ1-2; D perhaps matches TRBD1 (6 bases). CDR1 and CDR2 (germline): SGHTA, FQGTGA. Trimming removed 2 bases from V and 7 bases from J, with 14 bases in between. The CDR3 is 14 residues long.